Listed below are T cell receptor beta chains from one sample, sequenced in a study of circulating CD8 cells and anti-PD-1 response in melanoma. One entry per CDR3 protein results from TCRdb running MiXCR on the reads. The table includes under 1,200 distinct CDR3 sequences, 11% detected once. The starting material was CD8+ T cells from PBMCs, obtained at baseline or after one month of anti-PD-1 therapy (not recorded which). These receptors came from a human donor with melanoma. Each CDR3 is given with its conserved first and last residue. A D gene is named only where the DNA matches it firmly. Size values are once, few and many counts, or a class for expanded clones, and some rows have none.

abundance	v_gene	j_gene	len	d_gene	CDR3aa	CDR3nt
medium-sized	TRBV19	TRBJ2-7	15	TRBD1	CASSQQGPPLYEQYF	TGTGCCAGTAGCCAACAGGGGCCCCCCCTATACGAGCAGTACTTC
medium-sized	TRBV19	TRBJ1-1	13	NA	CASSLGGNTEAFF	TGTGCCAGTAGCCTCGGGGGGAACACTGAAGCTTTCTTT
medium-sized	TRBV19	TRBJ1-1	14	NA	CASSIEGFNTEAFF	TGTGCCAGTAGTATAGAGGGATTTAACACTGAAGCTTTCTTT
few	TRBV2	TRBJ2-1	17	TRBD2	CASSVISGGASYNEQFF	TGTGCCAGCAGTGTGATCAGCGGGGGGGCCTCCTACAATGAGCAGTTCTTC
NA	TRBV27	TRBJ2-1	13	NA	CASSLRGPGEQFF	TGTGCCAGCAGTTTAAGGGGCCCGGGTGAGCAGTTCTTC
medium-sized	TRBV2	TRBJ2-5	13	NA	CASSGLYQETQYF	TGTGCCAGCAGTGGCCTGTACCAAGAGACCCAGTACTTC
NA	TRBV7-9	TRBJ1-3	15	NA	CASSLAGAQGNTIYF	TGTGCCAGCAGCCTTGCAGGGGCCCAGGGAAACACCATATATTTT
medium-sized	TRBV14	TRBJ2-7	16	NA	CASSIQQGENSYEQYF	TGTGCCAGCAGCATACAACAGGGTGAGAACTCCTACGAGCAGTACTTC
medium-sized	TRBV2	TRBJ2-2	14	NA	CASMGLGSTGELFF	TGTGCCAGCATGGGGCTCGGGAGCACCGGGGAGCTGTTTTTT
large	TRBV19	TRBJ1-1	8	NA	CAGQRAFF	TGTGCCGGCCAGAGAGCTTTCTTT
NA	TRBV12-3/TRBV12-4	TRBJ1-1	13	NA	CASKWGLDTEAFF	TGTGCCAGCAAATGGGGTCTGGACACTGAAGCTTTCTTT
medium-sized	TRBV10-3	TRBJ2-7	14	TRBD1	CAISGDRGLGEQYF	TGTGCCATCAGCGGGGACAGGGGGCTGGGCGAGCAGTACTTC
medium-sized	TRBV27	TRBJ2-3	15	TRBD2	CASSLVGGGGDTQYF	TGTGCCAGCAGTCTGGTCGGGGGGGGAGGAGATACGCAGTATTTT
medium-sized	TRBV14	TRBJ2-7	16	NA	CASSLLDKKIAYEQYF	TGTGCCAGCAGCCTGCTGGATAAGAAAATAGCCTACGAGCAGTACTTC
medium-sized	TRBV12-3/TRBV12-4	TRBJ2-7	13	NA	CARGKRLSYEQYF	TGTGCCAGGGGAAAGCGCCTCTCCTACGAGCAGTACTTC
medium-sized	TRBV7-2	TRBJ2-1	16	TRBD2	CASRPSGGASYNEQFF	TGTGCCAGCAGACCTAGCGGGGGGGCTTCCTACAATGAGCAGTTCTTC
NA	TRBV9	TRBJ2-6	17	NA	CASSEGTVTSGTNVLTF	TGCGCCAGCAGCGAGGGCACAGTGACCTCTGGGACCAACGTCCTGACTTTC
NA	TRBV19	TRBJ2-1	15	TRBD1	CASSPRQGAYNEQFF	TGTGCCAGTAGTCCCCGACAGGGGGCCTACAATGAGCAGTTCTTC
NA	TRBV20-1	TRBJ2-1	13	TRBD2	CSARVAGSNEQFF	TGCAGTGCTAGAGTAGCGGGGTCCAATGAGCAGTTCTTC
NA	TRBV5-6	TRBJ2-5	16	NA	CASSQPGPHSLGGQYF	TGTGCCAGCAGCCAGCCCGGGCCGCACAGCCTTGGGGGCCAGTACTTC
medium-sized	TRBV18	TRBJ2-2	15	NA	CASSPETDFSGELFF	TGTGCCAGCTCACCCGAGACAGATTTCAGCGGGGAGCTGTTTTTT
medium-sized	TRBV2	TRBJ1-5	14	NA	CASSEQDSNQPQHF	TGTGCCAGCAGTGAACAAGATAGCAATCAGCCCCAGCATTTT
large	TRBV10-3	TRBJ2-7	12	TRBD1	CAMGQSFWEQYF	TGTGCCATGGGACAGTCTTTCTGGGAGCAGTACTTC
medium-sized	TRBV12-3/TRBV12-4	TRBJ2-3	17	NA	CASSPRGDSGYTDTQYF	TGTGCCAGCAGTCCGCGCGGGGACAGTGGATACACAGATACGCAGTATTTT